This T cell receptor (beta chain) derives from a study of radiotherapy plus CTLA-4 blockade in lung cancer. For the study at large: Objective responses occurred in around 18% of patients; roughly 31% had disease control.

Sequenced by immunoSEQ multiplex PCR; TCRdb stores in-frame clones only, minus some. The table records 89,000 or so clones, 75% to 90% of them present only once. This clone has only a few counts. Its target is not known. Participants had chemo-refractory metastatic non-small-cell lung cancer and were treated with focal radiation plus ipilimumab CTLA-4 blockade. Findings and limits, study-wide: Following radiotherapy plus ipilimumab, tumor-derived TCR clones expanded in the blood. Early blood T cell clone changes and increased post-radiation serum interferon-beta were reportedly the strongest response predictors.

The source was peripheral blood, collected from a patient treated with radiotherapy plus ipilimumab. The receptor was derived from a human donor with non-small cell lung cancer who had a partial response to radiotherapy plus ipilimumab.

CDR3 amino acids: CASTQPTGTGRTNEKLFF. The DNA for the CDR3 is TGCGCCAGCACGCAGCCAACCGGGACAGGTCGGACTAATGAAAAACTGTTTTTT. This chain joins TRBV23-1 and TRBJ1-4, with 8 nucleotides matching TRBD1. TRBV23-1 is an open reading frame whose function is uncertain. The CDR3 is 18 amino acids. Trimming at V came to 7 bases and at J to 2 bases, leaving 15 bases not matched to a gene.